The rows below give T cell receptor beta chains drawn from one sample of a study of cytomegalovirus exposure and HLA in healthy donors. Clones were read by immunoSEQ multiplex PCR, and TCRdb kept only the in-frame ones, dropping some. Found here are about 120,000 clones, about nine tenths of them singletons; the top ten hold about 4.3%. The sequenced sample was PBMCs. The receptors originated from a man aged 18 to 30 in good health and CMV-seropositive. CDR3s include the opening cysteine and the closing phenylalanine or tryptophan. A D gene is named only where the DNA matches it firmly. Clone size, where shown, is once, few, many, or a class for clones that have expanded.

-,TRBV28,-,TRBJ2-7,CASSLQVPYEQYF,TGTGCCAGCAGTTTACAGGTCCCCTACGAGCAGTACTTC
once,TRBV27,-,TRBJ2-1,CASRASTGTSYNEQFF,TGTGCCAGCAGAGCCTCGACCGGGACATCTTACAATGAGCAGTTCTTC
-,TRBV11-2,-,TRBJ1-1,CASSLSPGSTEAFF,TGTGCCAGCAGCTTATCGCCAGGCAGCACTGAAGCTTTCTTT
-,TRBV28,-,TRBJ2-7,CASSKGGDSYEQYF,TGTGCCAGCAGTAAAGGAGGCGACTCCTACGAGCAGTACTTC
-,TRBV10-3,-,TRBJ2-1,CAIKTSLGEQFF,TGTGCCATTAAAACAAGTCTTGGTGAGCAGTTCTTC
-,TRBV25-1,-,TRBJ1-4,CASSALYDRHQDEKLFF,TGTGCCAGCAGTGCGCTATACGACAGGCACCAAGACGAAAAACTGTTTTTT
-,TRBV4-1,-,TRBJ2-3,CASSLEQGREDTQYF,TGCGCCAGCAGCCTAGAGCAGGGAAGGGAAGATACGCAGTATTTT
-,TRBV25-1,-,TRBJ1-2,CASSGSTAPNYGYTF,TGTGCCAGCAGTGGCTCGACAGCCCCTAACTATGGCTACACCTTC
-,TRBV15,-,TRBJ2-1,CATSRVSSSYNEQFF,TGTGCCACCAGCAGAGTATCGAGCTCCTACAATGAGCAGTTCTTC
-,TRBV28,-,TRBJ2-7,CASSLVGTSTYEQYF,TGTGCCAGCAGTTTAGTGGGGACATCTACCTACGAGCAGTACTTC
-,TRBV28,-,TRBJ2-7,CASSRQGSLREQYF,TGTGCCAGCAGCCGGCAGGGGTCCTTACGGGAGCAGTACTTC
-,TRBV10-3,TRBD2,TRBJ2-3,CAISELGLGGADTQYF,TGTGCCATCAGTGAATTAGGACTAGGAGGAGCGGATACGCAGTATTTT
-,TRBV7-2,TRBD1,TRBJ1-2,CASSLHSLGQGSYGYTF,TGTGCCAGCAGCTTACACTCCTTGGGACAGGGGAGCTATGGCTACACCTTC
-,TRBV11-2,-,TRBJ2-7,CASSQVLQSYEQYF,TGCGCCAGCAGCCAAGTTTTGCAGTCCTACGAGCAGTACTTC
-,TRBV18,-,TRBJ1-1,CASSPARVAEAFF,TGTGCCAGCTCACCGGCCAGGGTCGCTGAAGCTTTCTTT
-,TRBV6-5,-,TRBJ1-3,CASSLIPDRGNTIYF,TGTGCCAGCAGCCTTATCCCGGACAGAGGAAACACCATATATTTT
-,TRBV5-1,-,TRBJ2-1,CASSFRQGGGNEQFF,TGCGCCAGCAGCTTTCGACAGGGAGGTGGCAATGAGCAGTTCTTC
once,TRBV7-2,TRBD1,TRBJ1-3,CASSLGTGVGNTIYF,TGTGCCAGCAGCTTAGGGACAGGGGTCGGAAACACCATATATTTT
-,TRBV10-3,-,TRBJ1-1,CAISGGATEAFF,TGTGCCATCAGCGGGGGGGCCACTGAAGCTTTCTTT
-,TRBV11-2,-,TRBJ2-5,CASSLVGGTGSETQYF,TGTGCCAGCAGCTTAGTTGGGGGGACCGGCTCTGAGACCCAGTACTTC
-,TRBV28,-,TRBJ1-5,CASSLLVDKRDQPQHF,TGTGCCAGCAGTTTACTGGTCGATAAACGCGATCAGCCCCAGCATTTT
-,TRBV5-8,-,TRBJ1-2,CASSLAFPGTSSDYGYTF,TGTGCCAGCAGCTTGGCCTTCCCCGGGACTTCGAGTGATTATGGCTACACCTTC
-,TRBV5-4,-,TRBJ2-2,CASSLVSGHGELFF,TGTGCCAGCAGCTTGGTCTCAGGGCATGGGGAGCTGTTTTTT
few,TRBV15,TRBD1,TRBJ1-3,CATEKRTGGFSGNTIYF,TGTGCCACCGAGAAGAGGACAGGAGGTTTCTCTGGAAACACCATATATTTT
-,TRBV5-1,-,TRBJ1-1,CASSLDMGTYPEAFF,TGCGCCAGCAGCTTGGACATGGGCACATACCCTGAAGCTTTCTTT
-,TRBV4-2,TRBD1,TRBJ2-7,CASSQDNRGLEQYF,TGTGCCAGCAGCCAAGATAACAGGGGCCTCGAGCAGTACTTC
-,TRBV6-1,-,TRBJ2-2,CASSSQYTGELFF,TGTGCCAGCAGCTCACAGTACACCGGGGAGCTGTTTTTT
-,TRBV6-5,-,TRBJ2-1,CASTTVGGYNEQFF,TGTGCCAGCACCACCGTGGGGGGCTACAATGAGCAGTTCTTC
-,TRBV5-6,TRBD1,TRBJ2-7,CASSLRAQGDYEQYF,TGTGCCAGCAGCTTGAGGGCGCAGGGGGACTACGAGCAGTACTTC
-,TRBV23-1,-,TRBJ2-1,CASSQRNRSMLDNEQFF,TGCGCCAGCAGTCAAAGGAACAGGTCTATGTTGGACAATGAGCAGTTCTTC
-,TRBV28,-,TRBJ2-7,CASSFSWVREQYF,TGTGCCAGCAGTTTTAGCTGGGTCAGAGAGCAGTACTTC
-,TRBV4-2,-,TRBJ2-2,CASSQPDTGELFF,TGTGCCAGCAGCCAACCAGACACCGGGGAGCTGTTTTTT
-,TRBV7-6,-,TRBJ2-4,CASSPRTEGIQYF,TGTGCCAGCAGCCCGCGGACAGAGGGCATTCAGTACTTC
-,TRBV2,TRBD1,TRBJ1-5,CASSGDRGNQPQHF,TGTGCCAGCAGCGGGGACAGGGGAAATCAGCCCCAGCATTTT
-,TRBV5-1,-,TRBJ1-5,CASSPDGQINQPQHF,TGCGCCAGCAGCCCTGATGGACAGATTAATCAGCCCCAGCATTTT
-,TRBV28,-,TRBJ1-3,CASSPGGIHSGNTIYF,TGTGCCAGCAGCCCCGGGGGGATCCACTCTGGAAACACCATATATTTT
-,TRBV29-1,TRBD2,TRBJ2-7,CSVRRTSGGSYEQYF,TGCAGCGTTAGAAGGACTAGCGGGGGGTCCTACGAGCAGTACTTC
-,TRBV19,-,TRBJ1-5,CASSPLREVNQPQHF,TGTGCCAGTAGTCCCCTGAGGGAGGTAAATCAGCCCCAGCATTTT
once,TRBV23-1,TRBD1,TRBJ2-7,CASSPRQGHEQYF,TGCGCCAGCAGTCCGCGACAGGGGCACGAGCAGTACTTC
-,TRBV11-2,TRBD2,TRBJ2-5,CASDEVGGGEETQYF,TGTGCCAGCGACGAGGTGGGCGGGGGAGAGGAGACCCAGTACTTC
-,TRBV19,TRBD2,TRBJ2-7,CASSISGTYEQYF,TGTGCCAGTAGTATAAGCGGGACCTACGAGCAGTACTTC
-,TRBV7-9,TRBD1,TRBJ2-2,CASSPDRALNTGELFF,TGTGCCAGCAGCCCGGACAGGGCGCTTAACACCGGGGAGCTGTTTTTT
-,TRBV5-1,-,TRBJ2-7,CASSPRGTSSYEQYF,TGCGCCAGCAGCCCGCGGGGCACGAGCTCCTACGAGCAGTACTTC
-,TRBV4-2,TRBD2,TRBJ2-3,CASSQDSGGVTDTQYF,TGTGCCAGCAGCCAAGATAGCGGGGGGGTCACAGATACGCAGTATTTT
-,TRBV6-1,-,TRBJ2-7,CASSNTGFEQYF,TGTGCCAGCAGTAACACAGGGTTCGAGCAGTACTTC
few,TRBV6-1,TRBD2,TRBJ2-3,CASSELAGSADTQYF,TGTGCCAGCAGTGAACTAGCGGGGAGCGCAGATACGCAGTATTTT